The sequence of this T cell receptor (beta chain) was determined in a study of CD8 T cells in ankylosing spondylitis. Findings and limits, study-wide: Within matched ankylosing spondylitis synovial fluid, disease-linked clones were reportedly significantly enriched. Earlier authors reported some of these motif variants in reactive arthritis synovial fluid and blood. Among TCR beta sequences, a motif of several highly homologous variants appeared characteristic of ankylosing spondylitis blood.

In making TCR beta libraries, quantitative 5'-RACE with molecular barcodes was used. TCRdb re-derived calls from the 5' RACE reads in MiXCR, one entry per CDR3 protein. The sample lists 300,000 to 400,000 distinct CDR3 sequences; 20% to 25% were seen once. From germline, CDR1 is MGHRA and CDR2 YSYEKL. The CDR3 runs to 16 residues. Trimming removed 3 bases from V and 1 base from J, with 15 bases in between. Comment on this clonotype: Its antigen is unidentified.

The TCR sequence derives from a male donor with ankylosing spondylitis or in good health (not recorded which). What was sequenced was blood, either unsorted or a sorted T cell fraction (not recorded which). The rearrangement joins TRBV4-1 to TRBJ2-5; tentatively, D is TRBD1 (6 bases). The CDR3 DNA reads TGCGCCAGCAGCCACCCCAAGGGGGACATCCAAGAGACCCAGTACTTC. Amino acid sequence: CASSHPKGDIQETQYF.